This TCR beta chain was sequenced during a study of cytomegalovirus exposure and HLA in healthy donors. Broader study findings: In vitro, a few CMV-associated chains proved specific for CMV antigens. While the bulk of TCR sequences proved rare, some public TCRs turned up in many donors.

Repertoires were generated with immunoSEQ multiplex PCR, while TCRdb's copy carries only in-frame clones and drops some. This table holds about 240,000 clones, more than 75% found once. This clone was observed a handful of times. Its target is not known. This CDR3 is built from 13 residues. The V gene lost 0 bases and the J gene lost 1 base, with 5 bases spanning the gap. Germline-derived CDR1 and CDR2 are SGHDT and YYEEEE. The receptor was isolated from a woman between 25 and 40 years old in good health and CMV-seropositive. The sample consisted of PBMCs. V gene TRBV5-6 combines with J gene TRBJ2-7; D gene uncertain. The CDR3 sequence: CASSLAVSYEQYF. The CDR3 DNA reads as TGTGCCAGCAGCTTGGCGGTATCCTACGAGCAGTACTTC.